This TCR beta chain came from a study of OX40 agonist ivuxolimab in advanced cancers. Turning to the study itself: Patients' therapy was ivuxolimab, an antibody that acts as an agonist of OX40 (CD134). Patients got intravenous ivuxolimab at 0.01 to 10 mg/kg every 2 weeks.

Profiling relied on immunoSEQ multiplex PCR, and the TCRdb table lists in-frame clones only, not all of them. The sample comprises about 71,000 clones, about 85% of which are singletons, and 0.95% to 1.4% rests with the top ten. The J segment lost 4 bases and the V segment lost 0 bases, leaving 1 base of the junction unmatched. The CDR3 consists of 14 residues. Germline V gene data show CDR1 as SGHNT and CDR2 as YYREEE (reference sequence). Study-wide results and limits: More expanded clones were seen, on average, in CD8+ T cells than in CD4+.

About this clone: The antigen is unknown.

This material consisted of CD4+ or CD8+ T cells sorted from blood, taken in a trial of the OX40 agonist ivuxolimab. The source of this sequence is an adult with an advanced solid tumor such as melanoma, head and neck, liver or kidney cancer. This sequence joins TRBV5-4 and TRBJ2-7; 10 bases are shared with TRBD1. The CDR3: CASSLGDRGYEQYF. The CDR3 DNA reads TGTGCCAGCAGCTTGGGGGACAGGGGTTACGAGCAGTACTTC.